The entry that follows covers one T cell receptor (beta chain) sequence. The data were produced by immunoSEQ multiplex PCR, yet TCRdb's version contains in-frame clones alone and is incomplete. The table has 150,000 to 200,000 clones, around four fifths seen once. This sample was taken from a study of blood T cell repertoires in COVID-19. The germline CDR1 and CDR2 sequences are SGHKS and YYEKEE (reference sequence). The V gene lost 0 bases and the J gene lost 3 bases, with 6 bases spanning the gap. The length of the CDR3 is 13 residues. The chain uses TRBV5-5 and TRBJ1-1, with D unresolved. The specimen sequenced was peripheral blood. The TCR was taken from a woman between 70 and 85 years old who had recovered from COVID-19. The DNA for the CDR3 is TGTGCCAGCAGCTTGGTGCCGGACACTGAAGCTTTCTTT. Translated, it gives CASSLVPDTEAFF.